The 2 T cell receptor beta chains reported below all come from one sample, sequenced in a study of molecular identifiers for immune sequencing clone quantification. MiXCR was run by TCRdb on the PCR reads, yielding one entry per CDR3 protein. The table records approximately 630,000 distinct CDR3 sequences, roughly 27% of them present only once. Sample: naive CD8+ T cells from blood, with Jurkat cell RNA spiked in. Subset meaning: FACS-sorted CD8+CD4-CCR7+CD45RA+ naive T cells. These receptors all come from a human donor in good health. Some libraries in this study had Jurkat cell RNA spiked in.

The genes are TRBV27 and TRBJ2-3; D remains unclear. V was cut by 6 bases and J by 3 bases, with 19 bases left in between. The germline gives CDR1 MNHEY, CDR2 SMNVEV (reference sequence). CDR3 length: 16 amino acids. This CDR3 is CASSNLGMMPTDTQYF. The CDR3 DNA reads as TGTGCCAGCAGCAACCTGGGGATGATGCCGACAGATACGCAGTATTTT.

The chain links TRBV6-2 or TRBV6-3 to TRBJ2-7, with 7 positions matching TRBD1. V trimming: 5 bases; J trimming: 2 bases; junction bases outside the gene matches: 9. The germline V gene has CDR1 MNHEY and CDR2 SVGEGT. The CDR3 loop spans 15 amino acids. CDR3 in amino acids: CASSPNYQGAYEQYF. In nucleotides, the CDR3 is TGTGCCAGCAGTCCGAACTACCAGGGGGCCTACGAGCAGTACTTC.